This T cell receptor (beta chain) was identified in a study of chemoradiotherapy in HPV16-positive cancers (dated 2022 in TCRdb). For context, the study as a whole: Candidate HPV-specific T-cell clones and common TCR motifs were defined by functional T-cell assays performed on cells from a couple of HPV16-positive patients. The study asked whether T-cell immunity to the HPV oncoproteins E6 and E7 changes during chemoradiotherapy and whether this immunity affects survival. The candidate HPV-specific TCRs and motifs were then tracked in TCR repertoires from about 93 patients with HPV-related cancers. Here is what the overall study found, with its caveats: Among HPV16-positive patients, expansion of HPV-responsive T cells during chemoradiotherapy was associated with better recurrence-free survival. Expansion of candidate HPV-specific clones and E7-related TCR motifs was observed in the tumor microenvironment during treatment, whereas no such expansion was observed for non-HPV-specific T cells. The functional definition of HPV-specific T cells was derived from only two HPV16-positive patients, and the survival association was reported for HPV16-positive patients.

V ends up 5 bases short and J 6 bases short, with an unmatched junction base count of 7. For CDR1 and CDR2, the germline V gene lists WSHSY and SAAADI. From cysteine to valine, the CDR3 is 15 amino acids long. CDR3 DNA is the only sequence kept; it has 45 bases, read in frame from the first base. As for this clone: No cognate antigen has been identified for it. No clone much larger than this one lies a single base away; base qualities are absent.

Repertoires were sampled multiple times during chemoradiotherapy, which allowed clonal expansion in the tumor microenvironment to be followed. The library was obtained by the immunoSEQ multiplex PCR assay. This is the immuneACCESS table as TCRdb keeps it, with only in-frame sequences that have V and J called. A part of the clones is gone; compared with another copy, unresolved V genes explain less than half, and the rest is unexplained. For this sample the table gives approximately 27,000 clones, of which roughly 82% were detected only once. The ten largest clones take up less than 6% of the sample.

The clonotype originates from a human donor with HPV-associated anogenital cancer. The sequenced sample was blood, obtained from a patient who underwent chemoradiotherapy. Here the chain combines TRBV10-2 and TRBJ2-7; 13 bases in the junction line up with TRBD2. The DNA sequence follows: TGCGCCAGCAGTACCACTAGCGGGGGGGCCCCCGAGCAGTACGTC. It specifies CASSTTSGGAPEQYV.